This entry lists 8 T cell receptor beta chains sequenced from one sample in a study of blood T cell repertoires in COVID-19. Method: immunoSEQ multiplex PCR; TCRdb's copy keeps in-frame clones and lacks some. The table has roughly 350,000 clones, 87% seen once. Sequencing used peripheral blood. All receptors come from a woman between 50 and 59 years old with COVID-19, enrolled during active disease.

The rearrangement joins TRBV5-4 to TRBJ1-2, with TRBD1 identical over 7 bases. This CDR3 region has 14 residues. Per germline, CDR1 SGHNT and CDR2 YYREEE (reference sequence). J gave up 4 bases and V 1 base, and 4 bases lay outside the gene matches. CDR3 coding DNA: TGTGCCAGCAGCTTGCCAAGGGACAGCTATGGCTACACCTTC. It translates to CASSLPRDSYGYTF.

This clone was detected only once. CDR3: CASSNPGGTGELFF. The CDR3 DNA sequence: TGCGCCAGCAGCAATCCCGGGGGCACCGGGGAGCTGTTTTTT. The chain combines TRBV5-1 with TRBJ2-2; weak D call: TRBD2 (6 bases). CDR3 length: 14 residues. Trimming left V 4 bases short and J 4 bases short, with 11 bases between. Looked up from germline, CDR1 is SGHRS and CDR2 is YFSETQ.

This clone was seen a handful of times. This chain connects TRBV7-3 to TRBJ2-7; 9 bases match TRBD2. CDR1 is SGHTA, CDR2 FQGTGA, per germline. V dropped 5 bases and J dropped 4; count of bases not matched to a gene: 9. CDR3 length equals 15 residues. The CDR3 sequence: CASSHSASGIYEQYF. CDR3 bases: TGTGCCAGCAGCCACTCCGCTAGCGGGATATACGAGCAGTACTTC.

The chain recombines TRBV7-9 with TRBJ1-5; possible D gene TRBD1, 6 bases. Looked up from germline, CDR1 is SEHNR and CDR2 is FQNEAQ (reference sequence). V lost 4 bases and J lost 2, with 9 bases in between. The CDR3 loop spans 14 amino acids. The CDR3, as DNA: TGTGCCAGCAGCTCTACAGGGCGCAATCAGCCCCAGCATTTT. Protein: CASSSTGRNQPQHF.

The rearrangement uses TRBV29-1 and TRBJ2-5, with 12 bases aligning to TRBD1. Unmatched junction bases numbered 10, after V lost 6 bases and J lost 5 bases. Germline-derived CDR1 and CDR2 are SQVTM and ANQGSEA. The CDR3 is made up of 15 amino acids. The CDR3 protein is CSVLLGQGALETQYF. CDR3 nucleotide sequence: TGCAGCGTACTTTTGGGACAGGGGGCTTTGGAGACCCAGTACTTC.

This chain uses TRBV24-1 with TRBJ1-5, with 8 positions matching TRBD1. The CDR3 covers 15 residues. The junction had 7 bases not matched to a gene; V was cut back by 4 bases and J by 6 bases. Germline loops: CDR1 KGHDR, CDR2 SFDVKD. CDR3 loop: CATSDRTGLGQPQHF. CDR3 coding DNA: TGTGCCACCAGTGACCGGACAGGGTTGGGTCAGCCCCAGCATTTT.

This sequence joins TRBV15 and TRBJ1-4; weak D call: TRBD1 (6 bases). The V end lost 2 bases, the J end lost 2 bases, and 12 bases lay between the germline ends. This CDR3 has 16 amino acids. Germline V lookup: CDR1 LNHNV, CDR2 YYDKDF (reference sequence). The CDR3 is CATSRPLGGTNEKLFF. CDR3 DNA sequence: TGTGCCACCAGCAGACCCCTTGGGGGCACTAATGAAAAACTGTTTTTT.

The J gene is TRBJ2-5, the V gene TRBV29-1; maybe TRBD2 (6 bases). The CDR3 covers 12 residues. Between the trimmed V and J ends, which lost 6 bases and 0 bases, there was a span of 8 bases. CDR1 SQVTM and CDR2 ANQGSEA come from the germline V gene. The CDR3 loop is CSVGTYQETQYF. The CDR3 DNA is TGCAGCGTCGGGACTTACCAAGAGACCCAGTACTTC.